One sample yielded the 9 T cell receptor beta chains listed below, sequenced in a study of identical twins' blood T cells. One entry per CDR3 protein, called by TCRdb with MiXCR from the 5' RACE reads. Here the sample spans fewer than 450,000 distinct CDR3 sequences, under 30% being singletons. The specimen was PBMCs. These receptor sequences come from a woman aged 18-50 years in good health.

This clonotype was detected a few times. V is TRBV18 and J is TRBJ2-1; D unclear. The CDR3 contains 16 residues. CDR1 KGHSH and CDR2 LQKENI come from the germline V gene. V was cut by 0 bases and J by 0 bases, with 9 bases left in between. Here the CDR3 DNA reads TGTGCCAGCTCACCACCCGAGGCCTCCTCCTACAATGAGCAGTTCTTC. As protein: CASSPPEASSYNEQFF.

This clonotype was found many times. The CDR3 coding sequence is TGCGCCAGCAGCTTGGCAGGGTACTCACCCCTCCACTTT. It specifies CASSLAGYSPLHF. The chain recombines TRBV5-1 with TRBJ1-6; weak D call: TRBD1 (5 bases). Trimming left V 0 bases short and J 10 bases short, with 8 bases between. The germline V gene encodes CDR1 SGHRS and CDR2 YFSETQ. The length of the CDR3 is 13 residues.

The chain couples TRBV6-2 or TRBV6-3 to TRBJ2-5; D gene uncertain. This CDR3 region has 13 residues. V was shortened by 5 bases and J by 2 bases, with 9 bases between the two germline ends. CDR1 is MNHEY, CDR2 SVGEGT, per germline. The CDR3 DNA sequence: TGTGCCAGCAGTCACGTGACTCAAGAGACCCAGTACTTC. Its protein product is CASSHVTQETQYF.

The chain has TRBV6-5 and TRBJ1-5; no clear D gene. Trimming removed 0 bases at V and 2 bases at J, with 8 bases between. The CDR3 extends over 15 amino acids. Germline CDR1 and CDR2: MNHEY and SVGAGI. This CDR3 reads CASSYSHGGNQPQHF. The CDR3 bases are TGTGCCAGCAGTTACTCGCACGGAGGCAATCAGCCCCAGCATTTT.

The rearrangement links TRBV7-9 to TRBJ2-2, with D perhaps given as TRBD1 or TRBD2 (5 bases each). V was cut by 7 bases and J by 3 bases, with 18 bases left in between. The CDR3 is made up of 16 amino acids. Germline-derived CDR1 and CDR2 are SEHNR and FQNEAQ (reference sequence). The CDR3 spells CASNSPGQPHTGELFF. In nucleotides, the CDR3 is TGTGCCAGCAACTCGCCGGGGCAGCCCCACACCGGGGAGCTGTTTTTT.

The genes are TRBV6-2 or TRBV6-3 and TRBJ2-1; D ambiguous. Germline values: CDR1 MNHEY, CDR2 SVGEGT. This CDR3 has 11 residues. Trimming took off 2 bases at V and 10 bases at J, with 6 bases between the two ends. CDR3 loop: CASSYGREQFF. The CDR3 DNA reads TGTGCCAGCAGTTACGGGCGGGAGCAGTTCTTC.

This chain connects TRBV29-1 to TRBJ1-2; 9 bases line up with TRBD1. Per the germline V gene, CDR1 is SQVTM and CDR2 is ANQGSEA. The length of the CDR3 is 16 residues. After removal of 0 bases from V and 5 bases from J, the junction contained 10 bases not matched to a gene. Here the CDR3 reads CSVEDPYRGRRYGYTF. The CDR3 coding sequence is TGCAGCGTTGAAGATCCCTACAGGGGGCGTCGATATGGCTACACCTTC.

This clonotype has just a few counts. The rearrangement links TRBV20-1 to TRBJ2-7; 10 bases agree with TRBD1. After removal of 2 bases from V and 4 bases from J, the junction contained 5 bases not matched to a gene. CDR3 size: 14 residues. The germline gives CDR1 DFQATT, CDR2 SNEGSKA (reference sequence). As DNA, the CDR3 is TGCAGTGCTAGACCCGGGACAGGGGCTTACGAGCAGTACTTC. It is translated as CSARPGTGAYEQYF.

Here the CDR3 DNA reads TGTGCCAGCAGTTTAACGGGGAATGCTCAGCCCCAGCATTTT. Protein: CASSLTGNAQPQHF. V is TRBV28 and J is TRBJ1-5; the D is unclear. V was cut by 2 bases and J by 6 bases, with 11 bases left in between. CDR1 and CDR2 from the germline V gene are MDHEN and SYDVKM. CDR3 length: 14 amino acids.